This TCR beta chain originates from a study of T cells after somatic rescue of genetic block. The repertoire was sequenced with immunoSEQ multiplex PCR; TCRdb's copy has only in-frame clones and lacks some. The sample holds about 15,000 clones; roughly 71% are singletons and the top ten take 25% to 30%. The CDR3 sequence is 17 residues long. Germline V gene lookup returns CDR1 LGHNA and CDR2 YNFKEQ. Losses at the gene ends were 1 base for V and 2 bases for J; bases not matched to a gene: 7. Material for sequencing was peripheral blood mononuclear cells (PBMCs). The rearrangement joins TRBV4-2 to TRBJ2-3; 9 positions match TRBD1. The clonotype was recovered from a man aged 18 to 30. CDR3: CASSQGRDRANTDTQYF. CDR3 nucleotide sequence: TGTGCCAGCAGCCAAGGAAGGGACAGGGCCAACACAGATACGCAGTATTTT.